This TCR beta chain was identified during a study of early T cells in non-severe SARS-CoV-2 infection. TCRdb itself ran the 5' RACE reads through MiXCR, one entry per CDR3 protein. The data hold around 89,000 distinct CDR3 sequences, with roughly 15% observed a single time. V shed 0 bases and J shed 3 bases, with 10 bases lying between them. Germline CDR1 is SGDLS and CDR2 is YYNGEE. This CDR3 has 15 residues. This clonotype has just a few counts. This receptor was taken from an adult who was a healthcare worker with PCR-confirmed SARS-CoV-2 infection or an uninfected control (not recorded which). Sequencing used whole blood. This chain joins TRBV9 and TRBJ2-1, with TRBD1 as a possible D gene (6 bases). CDR3 bases: TGTGCCAGCAGCGTAGGTTCAGGGGACTACAATGAGCAGTTCTTC. The encoded protein is CASSVGSGDYNEQFF.